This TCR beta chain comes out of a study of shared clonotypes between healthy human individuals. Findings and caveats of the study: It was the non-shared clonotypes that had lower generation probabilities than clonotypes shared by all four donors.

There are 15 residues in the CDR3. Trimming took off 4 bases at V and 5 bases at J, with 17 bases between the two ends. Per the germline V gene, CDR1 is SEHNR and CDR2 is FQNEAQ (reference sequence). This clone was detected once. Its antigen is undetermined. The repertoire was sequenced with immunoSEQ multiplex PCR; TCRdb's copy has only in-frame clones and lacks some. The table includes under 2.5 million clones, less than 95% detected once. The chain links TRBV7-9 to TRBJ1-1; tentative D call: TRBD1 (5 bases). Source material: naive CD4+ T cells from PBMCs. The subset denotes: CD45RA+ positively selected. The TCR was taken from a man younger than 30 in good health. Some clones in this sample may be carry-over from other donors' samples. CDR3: CASSSQELLSTEAFF. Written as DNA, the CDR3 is TGTGCCAGCAGCTCACAGGAGCTCCTATCAACTGAAGCTTTCTTT. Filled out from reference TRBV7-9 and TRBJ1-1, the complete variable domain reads DTGVSQNPRHKITKRGQNVTFRCDPISEHNRLYWYRQTLGQGPEFLTYFQNEAQLEKSRLLSDRFSAERPKGSFSTLEIQRTEQGDSAMYLCASSSQELLSTEAFFGQGTRLTVV.